This TCR beta chain was obtained from a study of human versus mouse CDR3 diversity and MHC coevolution. Study overall: immunoSEQ was reported to reach one in 200,000 T cells sensitivity.

This table comes from immunoSEQ multiplex PCR, and its TCRdb copy is limited to in-frame clones, with some not included. The table shows around 77,000 clones, with approximately 90% occurring only once. V was cut by 4 bases and J by 0 bases, with 10 bases left in between. The CDR3 is 14 residues long. Germline loops: CDR1 SQVTM, CDR2 ANQGSEA. This clone was detected only once. The antigen is unknown. Study-wide results and limits: The lowest clonal inequality scores came from most of the three human donors. Human T cells were selected on several MHC II alleles. By iCHAO1, human TCR beta clonotypes numbered roughly 1.6 million, the most.

V usage is TRBV29-1 and J usage is TRBJ1-5; D not certain. Sequencing was performed on naive CD4+ T cells from blood. Subset: CD45RO-negative CD62L-positive naive CD4 T cells. This receptor was taken from a person aged 30 to 70 in good health. CDR3: CSVGAGDSNQPQHF. Here the CDR3 DNA reads TGCAGCGTTGGGGCGGGAGATAGCAATCAGCCCCAGCATTTT.